The entry that follows covers one T cell receptor beta chain sequence. Sequencing was performed with immunoSEQ multiplex PCR; in TCRdb, only in-frame clones are kept and a portion is missing. The sample shows about 32,000 clones, around 87% of them seen only once. Deletions cut 0 bases from V and 0 bases from J, with 10 bases between. Germline loops: CDR1 SGHNT, CDR2 YYREEE (reference sequence). This CDR3 comprises 16 residues. This record comes from a study of PD-L1 blockade in urothelial cancer. Study details: Timepoints chosen for blood analysis were 3 weeks (second dose) and 6 weeks after treatment start.

The material was PBMCs, obtained around atezolizumab (anti-PD-L1) treatment. V usage is TRBV5-4 and J usage is TRBJ2-1; D possibly corresponds to TRBD2 (6 bases). This receptor was taken from a man aged 50 or older with urothelial cancer. CDR3 amino acids: CASSLVRGSSYNEQFF. The CDR3 DNA follows: TGTGCCAGCAGCTTGGTGCGGGGTAGCTCCTACAATGAGCAGTTCTTC.